The clone carrying this T cell receptor (beta chain) was seen a handful of times. These data are taken from a study of blood T cell repertoires in COVID-19. Some clones are missing from TCRdb's copy, which holds only in-frame ones; the method was immunoSEQ multiplex PCR. The sample gives approximately 280,000 clones, roughly nine tenths of which show up once; about 6% is in the top ten. This CDR3 contains 15 residues. Between the trimmed V and J ends, which lost 4 bases and 0 bases, there was a span of 13 bases. Germline lookup yields CDR1 LGHNA and CDR2 YSLEER. The chain links TRBV4-3 to TRBJ2-7; a possible D gene is TRBD1 (6 bases). The sequence was collected from a woman aged 40 to 50 who had recovered from COVID-19. The specimen sequenced was PBMCs or T cells enriched from blood (not recorded which). The CDR3 reads CASSRDRFGSYEQYF. For the CDR3, the DNA is TGCGCCAGCAGCCGTGACAGGTTTGGCTCCTACGAGCAGTACTTC.